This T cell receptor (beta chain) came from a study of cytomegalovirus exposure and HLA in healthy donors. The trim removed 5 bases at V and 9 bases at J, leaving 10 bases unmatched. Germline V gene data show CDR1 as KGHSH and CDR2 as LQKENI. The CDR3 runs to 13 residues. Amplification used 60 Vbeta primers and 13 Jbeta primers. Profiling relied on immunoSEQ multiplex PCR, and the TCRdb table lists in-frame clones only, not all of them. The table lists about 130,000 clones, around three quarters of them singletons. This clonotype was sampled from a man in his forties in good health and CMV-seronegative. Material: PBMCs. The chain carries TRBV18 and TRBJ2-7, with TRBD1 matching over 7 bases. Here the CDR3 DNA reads TGTGCCAGCTCAACCACCAGGGGGAGTTGGCAGTACTTC. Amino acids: CASSTTRGSWQYF.